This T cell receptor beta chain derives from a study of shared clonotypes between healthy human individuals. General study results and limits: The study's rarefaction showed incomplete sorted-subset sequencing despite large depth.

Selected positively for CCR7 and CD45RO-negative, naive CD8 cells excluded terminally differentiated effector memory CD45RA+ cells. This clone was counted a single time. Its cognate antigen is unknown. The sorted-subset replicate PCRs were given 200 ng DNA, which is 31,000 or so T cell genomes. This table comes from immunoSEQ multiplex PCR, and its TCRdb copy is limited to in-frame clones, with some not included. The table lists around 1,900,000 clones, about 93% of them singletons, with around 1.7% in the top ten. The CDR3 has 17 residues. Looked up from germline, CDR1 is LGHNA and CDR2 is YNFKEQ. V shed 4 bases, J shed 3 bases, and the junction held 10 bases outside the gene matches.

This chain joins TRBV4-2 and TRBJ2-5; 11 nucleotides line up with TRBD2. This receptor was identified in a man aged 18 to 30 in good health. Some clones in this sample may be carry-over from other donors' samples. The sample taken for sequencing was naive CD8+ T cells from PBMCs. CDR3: CASSLQLAGVVKETQYF. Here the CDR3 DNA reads TGTGCCAGCAGCCTCCAACTAGCGGGAGTTGTTAAAGAGACCCAGTACTTC.